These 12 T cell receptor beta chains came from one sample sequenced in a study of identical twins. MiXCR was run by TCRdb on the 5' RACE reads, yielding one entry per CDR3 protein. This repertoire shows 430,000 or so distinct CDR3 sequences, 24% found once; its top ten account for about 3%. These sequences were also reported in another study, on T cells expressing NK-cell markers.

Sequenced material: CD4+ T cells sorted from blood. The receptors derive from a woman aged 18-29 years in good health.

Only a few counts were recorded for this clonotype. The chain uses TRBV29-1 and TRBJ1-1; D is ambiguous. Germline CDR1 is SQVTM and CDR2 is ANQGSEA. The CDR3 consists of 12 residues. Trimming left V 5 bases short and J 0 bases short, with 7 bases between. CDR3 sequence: CSVTRVNTEAFF. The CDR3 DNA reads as TGCAGCGTTACAAGGGTGAACACTGAAGCTTTCTTT.

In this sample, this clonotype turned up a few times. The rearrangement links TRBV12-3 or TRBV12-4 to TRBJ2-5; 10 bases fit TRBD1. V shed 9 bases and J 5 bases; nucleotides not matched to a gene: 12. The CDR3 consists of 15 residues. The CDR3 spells CASAITTGGAETQYF. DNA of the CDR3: TGTGCCAGTGCTATTACGACAGGGGGCGCGGAGACCCAGTACTTC.

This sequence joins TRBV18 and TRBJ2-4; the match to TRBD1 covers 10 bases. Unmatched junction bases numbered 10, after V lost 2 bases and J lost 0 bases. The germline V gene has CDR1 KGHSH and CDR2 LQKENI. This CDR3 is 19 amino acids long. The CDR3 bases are TGTGCCAGCTCACCATCGGGACAGGGGCCTTCAGGAGCCAAAAACATTCAGTACTTC. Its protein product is CASSPSGQGPSGAKNIQYF.

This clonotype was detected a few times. In DNA form, the CDR3 reads TGTGCCAGCAGTTTGGACCGGGTTCGGGCTTTCTTT. This translates into CASSLDRVRAFF. This chain joins TRBV12-3 or TRBV12-4 and TRBJ1-1; D is ambiguous. This CDR3 spans 12 amino acids. V was pared by 3 bases and J by 11 bases, with 13 bases between.

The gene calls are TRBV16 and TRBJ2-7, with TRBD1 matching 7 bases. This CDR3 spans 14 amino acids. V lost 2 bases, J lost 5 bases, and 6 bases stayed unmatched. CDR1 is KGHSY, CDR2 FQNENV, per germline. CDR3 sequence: CASSQGTDSHEQYF. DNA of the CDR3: TGTGCCAGCAGCCAAGGGACAGACAGCCACGAGCAGTACTTC.

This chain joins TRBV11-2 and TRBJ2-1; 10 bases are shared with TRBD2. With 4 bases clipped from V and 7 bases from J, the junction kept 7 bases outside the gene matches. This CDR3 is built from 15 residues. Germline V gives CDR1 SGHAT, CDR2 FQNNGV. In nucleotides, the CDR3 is TGTGCCAGCAGCTGGACTAGCGGACAACTTAATGAGCAGTTCTTC. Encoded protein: CASSWTSGQLNEQFF.

The CDR3 DNA reads as TGTGCCAGCAGTTACTCGGAGGGGGCGAGGTCACCCCTCCACTTT. Protein sequence: CASSYSEGARSPLHF. J is TRBJ1-6 and V is TRBV6-5; 7 bases align to TRBD1. In germline, CDR1 is MNHEY, CDR2 SVGAGI. The CDR3 is 15 amino acids. Trimming removed 0 bases from V and 10 bases from J; junction bases left unmatched: 6.

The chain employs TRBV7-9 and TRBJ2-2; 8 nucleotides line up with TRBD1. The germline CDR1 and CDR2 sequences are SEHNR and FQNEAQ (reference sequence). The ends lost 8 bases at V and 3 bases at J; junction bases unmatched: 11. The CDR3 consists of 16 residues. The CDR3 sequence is CASHFAGTGYTGELFF. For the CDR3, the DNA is TGTGCCAGCCACTTCGCCGGGACAGGTTACACCGGGGAGCTGTTTTTT.

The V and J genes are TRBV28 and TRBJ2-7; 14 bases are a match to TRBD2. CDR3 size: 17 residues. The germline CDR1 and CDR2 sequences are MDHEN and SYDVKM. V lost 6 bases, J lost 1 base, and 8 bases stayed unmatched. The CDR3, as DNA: TGTGCCAGCAGCCGACTAGCGGGGGGGCTGGGATCCTACGAGCAGTACTTC. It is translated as CASSRLAGGLGSYEQYF.

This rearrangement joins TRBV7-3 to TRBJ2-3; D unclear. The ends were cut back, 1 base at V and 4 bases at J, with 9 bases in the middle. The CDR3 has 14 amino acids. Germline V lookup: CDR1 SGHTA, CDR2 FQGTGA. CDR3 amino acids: CASSLNPGADTQYF. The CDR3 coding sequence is TGTGCCAGCAGCTTAAACCCCGGAGCAGATACGCAGTATTTT.

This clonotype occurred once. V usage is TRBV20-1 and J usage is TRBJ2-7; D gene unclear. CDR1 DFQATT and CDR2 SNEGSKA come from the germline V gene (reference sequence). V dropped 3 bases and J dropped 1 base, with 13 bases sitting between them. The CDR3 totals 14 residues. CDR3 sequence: CSASTGDGSYEQYF. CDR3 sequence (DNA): TGCAGTGCTAGTACGGGTGACGGTTCCTACGAGCAGTACTTC.

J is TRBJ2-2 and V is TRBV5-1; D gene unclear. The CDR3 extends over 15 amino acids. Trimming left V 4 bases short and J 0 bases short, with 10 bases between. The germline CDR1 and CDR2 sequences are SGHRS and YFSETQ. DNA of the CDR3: TGCGCCAGCAGCCGGACCGAAGCGAACACCGGGGAGCTGTTTTTT. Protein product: CASSRTEANTGELFF.